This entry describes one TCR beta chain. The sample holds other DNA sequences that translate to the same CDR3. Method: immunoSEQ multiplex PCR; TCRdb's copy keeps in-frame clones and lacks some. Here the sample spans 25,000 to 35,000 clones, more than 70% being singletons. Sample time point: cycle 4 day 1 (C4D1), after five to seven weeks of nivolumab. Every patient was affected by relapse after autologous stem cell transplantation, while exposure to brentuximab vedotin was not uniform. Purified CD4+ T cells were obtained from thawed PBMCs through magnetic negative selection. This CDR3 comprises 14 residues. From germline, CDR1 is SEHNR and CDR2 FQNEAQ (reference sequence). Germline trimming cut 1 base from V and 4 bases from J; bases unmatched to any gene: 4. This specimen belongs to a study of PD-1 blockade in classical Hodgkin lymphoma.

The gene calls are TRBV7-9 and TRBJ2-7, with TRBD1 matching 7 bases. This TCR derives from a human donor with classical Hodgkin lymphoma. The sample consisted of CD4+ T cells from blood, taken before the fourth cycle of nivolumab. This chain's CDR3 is CASSLDRGTYEQYF. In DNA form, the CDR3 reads TGTGCCAGCAGCTTAGACAGGGGTACTTACGAGCAGTACTTC.